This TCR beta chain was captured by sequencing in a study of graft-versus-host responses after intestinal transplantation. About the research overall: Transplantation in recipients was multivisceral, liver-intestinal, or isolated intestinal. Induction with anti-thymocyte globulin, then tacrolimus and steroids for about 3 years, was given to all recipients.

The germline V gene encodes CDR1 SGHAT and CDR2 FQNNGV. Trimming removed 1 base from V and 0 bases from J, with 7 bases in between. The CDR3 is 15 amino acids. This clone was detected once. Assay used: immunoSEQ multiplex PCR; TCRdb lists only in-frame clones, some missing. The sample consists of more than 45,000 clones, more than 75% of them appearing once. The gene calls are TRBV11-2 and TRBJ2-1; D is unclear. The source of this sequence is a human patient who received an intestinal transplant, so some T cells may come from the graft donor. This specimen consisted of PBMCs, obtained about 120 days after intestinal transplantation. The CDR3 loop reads CASSLAESSYNEQFF. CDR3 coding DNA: TGTGCCAGCAGCTTAGCCGAAAGCTCCTACAATGAGCAGTTCTTC.